This T cell receptor (beta chain) was found in a study of identical twins. MiXCR, run by TCRdb on the 5' RACE reads, gives a single entry per CDR3 protein. This sample yields some 190,000 distinct CDR3 sequences, of which 15% to 20% are seen a single time; 35% to 50% belongs to the top ten. Study observations and caveats: Zero-insertion findings could be partly confounded by invariant cells (MAIT and iNKT cells).

This clonotype was recorded a few times. The antigen remains unidentified. This CDR3 contains 12 residues. V lost 9 bases, J lost 3 bases, and 11 bases lay in between. These same data were also listed under a study on T cells expressing NK-cell markers.

The receptor was derived from a woman in her late teens or twenties in good health. The chain carries TRBV12-3 or TRBV12-4 and TRBJ2-5; no clear D gene. Sequenced: CD8+ T cells sorted from blood. The CDR3 DNA reads as TGTGCCAGTACGGGCCTCAAAGAGACCCAGTACTTC. It specifies CASTGLKETQYF.